These T cell receptor beta chains were read from a single sample in a study of CD8 T cells in ankylosing spondylitis. TCRdb called the 5' RACE reads again in MiXCR, with one record for every CDR3 protein. The profile shows approximately 25,000 distinct CDR3 sequences, 17% of them singletons. The sequenced material came from blood. The receptor source for this set is a male donor with ankylosing spondylitis or in good health (not recorded which). Each CDR3 is given with its conserved first and last residue. The order of the fields is clone size, D gene, V gene, J gene, CDR3 DNA, CDR3 protein. A D gene is named only where the DNA matches it firmly. The size entry is marked missing in some rows and otherwise reads once, few, many or a size class.

few,TRBD1,TRBV12-3/TRBV12-4,TRBJ2-3,TGTGCCAGCAGGACCGGGACAGGGATGGATACGCAGTATTTT,CASRTGTGMDTQYF
.,TRBD1,TRBV20-1,TRBJ2-7,TGCAGTGCTCAGACAGGGGTCGAGCAGTACTTC,CSAQTGVEQYF
.,TRBD2,TRBV5-6,TRBJ2-1,TGTGCCAGCAGCTTGGGAAGCGGGGACTACAATGAGCAGTTCTTC,CASSLGSGDYNEQFF
.,TRBD1,TRBV6-2/TRBV6-3,TRBJ2-2,TGTGCCAGCAGTTGGACAGGGCCGAACACCGGGGAGCTGTTTTTT,CASSWTGPNTGELFF
.,.,TRBV7-9,TRBJ2-6,TGTGCCAGCAGCTTATACTCTGGGGCCAACGTCCTGACTTTC,CASSLYSGANVLTF
many,.,TRBV7-2,TRBJ1-1,TGTGCCAGCAGCTCCACGCGTAACACTGAAGCTTTCTTT,CASSSTRNTEAFF
few,.,TRBV12-3/TRBV12-4,TRBJ2-6,TGTGCCAGCAGTTCCAGTGGGGCAGGGTGGTCTGGGGCCAACGTCCTGACTTTC,CASSSSGAGWSGANVLTF
few,.,TRBV7-7,TRBJ2-5,TGTGCCAGCAGCCGTGGTCCACAAGAGACCCAGTACTTC,CASSRGPQETQYF
few,.,TRBV7-3,TRBJ2-2,TGTGCCAGCAGCTTAGGAGGAGCGGCCGGGGAGCTGTTTTTT,CASSLGGAAGELFF
few,TRBD1,TRBV5-1,TRBJ1-1,TGCGCCAGCAGCTTCACAGGGGACACTGAAGCTTTCTTT,CASSFTGDTEAFF
few,.,TRBV29-1,TRBJ2-5,TGCAGCGGGTTAGCAGCAGGGGGGGAAGAGACCCAGTACTTC,CSGLAAGGEETQYF
many,.,TRBV27,TRBJ2-7,TGTGCCAGCAGTTTATGGATGTGGCCCCCCTACGAGCAGTACTTC,CASSLWMWPPYEQYF
.,.,TRBV2,TRBJ2-2,TGTGCCAGCAGGACATACACCGGGGAGCTGTTTTTT,CASRTYTGELFF
many,.,TRBV7-2,TRBJ2-2,TGTGCCAGCAGCTTAGTAGAACCCGGGGAGCTGTTTTTT,CASSLVEPGELFF
few,.,TRBV10-3,TRBJ1-1,TGTGCCATCAGTGCGGGGGAAGGTACTGAAGCTTTCTTT,CAISAGEGTEAFF
.,.,TRBV5-1,TRBJ2-2,TGCGCCAGCAGCATCGGGACAACGAGAAGGATCGGGGAGCTGTTTTTT,CASSIGTTRRIGELFF
.,.,TRBV6-2/TRBV6-3,TRBJ2-1,TGTGCCAGCAGTAGGTCCGCTAGAGGCTACAATGAGCAGTTCTTC,CASSRSARGYNEQFF
many,.,TRBV7-2,TRBJ1-5,TGTGCCAGCAGCTTAGTGGCAGGGACTCAGCCCCAGCATTTT,CASSLVAGTQPQHF
many,TRBD2,TRBV5-1,TRBJ2-1,TGCGCCAGCGGCCCGGAGACTAGCGGGTTGGATGAGCAGTTCTTC,CASGPETSGLDEQFF
medium-sized,.,TRBV29-1,TRBJ2-3,TGCAGCGTGGACCTCGGCGCGGCTAGCACAGATACGCAGTATTTT,CSVDLGAASTDTQYF
many,.,TRBV2,TRBJ2-7,TGTGCCAGCAGTGAAAGAGGAGGTCCCTACGAGCAGTACTTC,CASSERGGPYEQYF
many,TRBD1,TRBV27,TRBJ2-2,TGTGCCACACAGACAGGGGGCGGAAACACCGGGGAGCTGTTTTTT,CATQTGGGNTGELFF
many,TRBD1,TRBV7-6,TRBJ1-1,TGTGCCAGCAGCGACAGGGGTAGGAACACTGAAGCTTTCTTT,CASSDRGRNTEAFF
.,TRBD2,TRBV25-1,TRBJ2-1,TGTGCCAGCAGCCTTGCCGGGACTAGCGGAAACAATGAGCAGTTCTTC,CASSLAGTSGNNEQFF
few,.,TRBV20-1,TRBJ2-1,TGCAGTGCTCTCAGCCCCCGGATGGTACATGAGCAGTTCTTC,CSALSPRMVHEQFF
many,.,TRBV15,TRBJ1-5,TGTGCCACCAGCACGGGACATAGCAATCAGCCCCAGCATTTT,CATSTGHSNQPQHF
many,TRBD2,TRBV5-1,TRBJ2-5,TGCGCCAGCAGCTTGGTAATAGCGGGGGGTCAGGCAGAGACCCAGTACTTC,CASSLVIAGGQAETQYF
.,.,TRBV6-1,TRBJ2-1,TGTGCCAGCCGACGACACACCACCTACAATGAGCAGTTCTTC,CASRRHTTYNEQFF
medium-sized,.,TRBV5-1,TRBJ2-5,TGCGCCAGCAGCTTTGGGTTAGCGCGAGAGACCCAGTACTTC,CASSFGLARETQYF
many,.,TRBV7-2,TRBJ2-3,TGTGCCAGCAGCCCCCGGTCCTACGAAAATACGCAGTATTTT,CASSPRSYENTQYF
many,TRBD2,TRBV28,TRBJ2-1,TGTGCCAGCGGGACTAGCGGGGGGGCCGGTTCCTACAATGAGCAGTTCTTC,CASGTSGGAGSYNEQFF
many,TRBD1,TRBV24-1,TRBJ2-1,TGTGCCACCAGCACCGGGACAGGACTTAATGAGCAGTTCTTC,CATSTGTGLNEQFF
.,TRBD1,TRBV29-1,TRBJ2-4,TGCAGCGTGGTAACAGGGGGCCGGAACATTCAGTACTTC,CSVVTGGRNIQYF
.,.,TRBV6-2/TRBV6-3,TRBJ2-2,TGTGCCAGCAGCTACAAGGGGGACACCGGGGAGCTGTTTTTT,CASSYKGDTGELFF
many,.,TRBV14,TRBJ2-3,TGTGCCAGCAGCCAAGACGTAGCGGATACGCAGTATTTT,CASSQDVADTQYF
.,TRBD1,TRBV6-2/TRBV6-3,TRBJ1-6,TGTGCCAGCAGTTACTCGACAGGGATGGGATCACCCCTCCACTTT,CASSYSTGMGSPLHF
.,TRBD1,TRBV7-8,TRBJ2-1,TGTGCCAGCAGCTTAGCGGGACAGCTATTCGATGAGCAGTTCTTC,CASSLAGQLFDEQFF
.,.,TRBV29-1,TRBJ2-3,TGCAGCGTTGAAGATTCGTTCAGGGCTTCTAGCACAGATACGCAGTATTTT,CSVEDSFRASSTDTQYF
.,TRBD1,TRBV28,TRBJ2-6,TGTGCCAGCAGTCCCCGTGTCGGACGACAGGGGAAGTCTGGGGCCAACGTCCTGACTTTC,CASSPRVGRQGKSGANVLTF
.,.,TRBV12-3/TRBV12-4,TRBJ2-1,TGTGCCAGCAGTTTAAGTGCCCTGCAGTTCTTC,CASSLSALQFF
.,.,TRBV29-1,TRBJ2-3,TGCAGCGTCGACCCTGGGGCCACCCGGGATACAGATACGCAGTATTTT,CSVDPGATRDTDTQYF
.,.,TRBV7-2,TRBJ2-2,TGTGCCAGCAGCTTAGTTGGCGGGACCATCTGGGAGCTGTTTTTT,CASSLVGGTIWELFF
many,.,TRBV5-1,TRBJ1-4,TGCGCCAGCAGCTTGTCCGGGACACTTAATGAAAAACTGTTTTTT,CASSLSGTLNEKLFF
few,.,TRBV7-9,TRBJ2-1,TGTGCCAGCAGCGTCCTAGTGTACCCCTACAATGAGCAGTTCTTC,CASSVLVYPYNEQFF
.,.,TRBV30,TRBJ1-4,TGTGCCTGGAGCGCTCACACCGCCCGAAATGAAAAACTGTTTTTT,CAWSAHTARNEKLFF
many,TRBD1,TRBV12-3/TRBV12-4,TRBJ2-2,TGTGCCACTAACAGACAGGGGTTCGGGGAGCTGTTTTTT,CATNRQGFGELFF
.,TRBD1,TRBV20-1,TRBJ1-1,TGCAGTGCTAGAGATGCAGGGGGCGAAGCTTTCTTT,CSARDAGGEAFF
many,.,TRBV5-1,TRBJ1-1,TGCGCCAGCAGCCCCGGTCTTCAACCCACTGAAGCTTTCTTT,CASSPGLQPTEAFF
few,TRBD1,TRBV28,TRBJ1-2,TGTGCCAGCAGTGGGGACAGTGTCTATGGCTACACCTTC,CASSGDSVYGYTF
once,.,TRBV15,TRBJ1-5,TGTGCCACCAGCGGGGGGGGGGCCGCGCATTTT,CATSGGGAAHF
many,TRBD2,TRBV20-1,TRBJ2-2,TGCAGTGCTTGGGGACTAGCGGGGGAGAACACCGGGGAGCTGTTTTTT,CSAWGLAGENTGELFF
many,.,TRBV4-3,TRBJ2-2,TGCGCCAGCAGCCAGAGACTAGTGGCCGGGGAGCTGTTTTTT,CASSQRLVAGELFF
many,.,TRBV12-3/TRBV12-4,TRBJ2-2,TGTGCCAGCAGACCTATAACCGGGGAGCTGTTTTTT,CASRPITGELFF
many,.,TRBV11-2,TRBJ2-3,TGTGCCAGCAGCTCCATGACCGGGGCTAGCACAGATACGCAGTATTTT,CASSSMTGASTDTQYF
.,.,TRBV6-1,TRBJ1-2,TGTGCCAGCAGGGAGGGACCTTCAGCCACCTTC,CASREGPSATF